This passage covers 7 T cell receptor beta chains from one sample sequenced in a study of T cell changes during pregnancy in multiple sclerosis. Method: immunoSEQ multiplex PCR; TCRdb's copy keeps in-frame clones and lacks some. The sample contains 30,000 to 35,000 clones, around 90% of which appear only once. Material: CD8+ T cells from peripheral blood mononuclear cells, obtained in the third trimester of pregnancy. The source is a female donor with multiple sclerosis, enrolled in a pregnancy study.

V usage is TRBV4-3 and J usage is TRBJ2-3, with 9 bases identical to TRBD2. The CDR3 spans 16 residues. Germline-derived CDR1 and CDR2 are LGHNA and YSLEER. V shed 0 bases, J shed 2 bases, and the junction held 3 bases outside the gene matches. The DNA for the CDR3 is TGCGCCAGCAGCCAAGAACCTAGCGGGGCCACAGATACGCAGTATTTT. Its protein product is CASSQEPSGATDTQYF.

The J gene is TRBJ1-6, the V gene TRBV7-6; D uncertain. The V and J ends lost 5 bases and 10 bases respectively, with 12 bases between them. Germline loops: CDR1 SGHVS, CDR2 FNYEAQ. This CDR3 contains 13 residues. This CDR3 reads CASSATLGSPLHF. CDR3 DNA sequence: TGTGCCAGCAGCGCGACGCTAGGCTCACCCCTCCACTTT. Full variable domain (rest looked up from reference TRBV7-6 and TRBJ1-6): GAGVSQSPRYKVTKRGQDVALRCDPISGHVSLYWYRQALGQGPEFLTYFNYEAQQDKSGLPNDRFSAERPEGSISTLTIQRTEQRDSAMYRCASSATLGSPLHFGNGTRLTVT.

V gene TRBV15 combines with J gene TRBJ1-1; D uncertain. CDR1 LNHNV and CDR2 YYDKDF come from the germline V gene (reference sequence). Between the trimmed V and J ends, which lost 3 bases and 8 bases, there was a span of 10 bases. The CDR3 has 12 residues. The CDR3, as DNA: TGTGCCACCAGCAGGGGAGACCGGGAAGCTTTCTTT. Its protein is CATSRGDREAFF.

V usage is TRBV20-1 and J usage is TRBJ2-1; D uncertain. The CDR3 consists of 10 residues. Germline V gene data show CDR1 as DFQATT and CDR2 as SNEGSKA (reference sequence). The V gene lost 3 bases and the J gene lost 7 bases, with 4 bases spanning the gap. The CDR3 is CSASRNEQFF. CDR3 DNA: TGCAGTGCTAGCCGGAATGAGCAGTTCTTC.

Written as DNA, the CDR3 is TGTGCCAGTAGTACCAGGGGCACTGAAGCTTTCTTT. Translated: CASSTRGTEAFF. The V call is TRBV19, the J call TRBJ1-1, with D perhaps TRBD1 (6 bases). This CDR3 region has 12 residues. V gave up 4 bases and J gave up 4 bases, with 7 bases separating them. Germline lookup yields CDR1 LNHDA and CDR2 SQIVND (reference sequence).

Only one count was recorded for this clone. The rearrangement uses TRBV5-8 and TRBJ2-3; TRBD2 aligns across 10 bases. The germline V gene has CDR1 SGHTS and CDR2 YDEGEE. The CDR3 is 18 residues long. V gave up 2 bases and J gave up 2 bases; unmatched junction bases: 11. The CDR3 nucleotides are TGTGCCAGCAGCTTATTCTTTCGGCTAGCGGGGGACACAGATACGCAGTATTTT. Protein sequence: CASSLFFRLAGDTDTQYF.

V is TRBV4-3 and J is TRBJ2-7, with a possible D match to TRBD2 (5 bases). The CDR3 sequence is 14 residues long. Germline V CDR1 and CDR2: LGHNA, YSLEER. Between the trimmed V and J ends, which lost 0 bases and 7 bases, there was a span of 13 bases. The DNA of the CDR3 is TGCGCCAGCAGCCAAGATGTGGGAGTGCGGGAGCAGTACTTC. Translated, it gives CASSQDVGVREQYF.